The 20 T cell receptor beta chains listed next were all sequenced from one sample in a study of shared clonotypes between healthy human individuals (dated by TCRdb to 2018 to 2020). CD8 naive samples were obtained by positive selection for CCR7 among CD45RO-negative cells, yielding a CD45RA+CCR7+ population from which TemRA cells were excluded. Receptor libraries were prepared by the immunoSEQ multiplex PCR assay. Here the immuneACCESS table is served through TCRdb, limited to in-frame sequences with V and J called. Missing clones are a known gap in these copies; in checked studies unresolved V genes cover under half, and the rest lacks a known reason. This sample lists nearly 2 million clones; roughly 94% were detected once. The ten largest clonotypes hold approximately 1.2% of the sample. The specimen was naive CD8+ T cells sorted from blood. This sample's cell subset or site label indicates: CD45RA+CCR7+. The receptors come from a man aged 18 to 29 in good health.

The V and J genes are TRBV27 and TRBJ2-3; 12 bases are a match to TRBD2. The CDR3 has 14 amino acids. Germline loops: CDR1 MNHEY, CDR2 SMNVEV (reference sequence). Unmatched junction bases numbered 2, after V lost 5 bases and J lost 5 bases. In nucleotides, the CDR3 is TGTGCCAGCAGTCAGACTAGCGGGGGAGATACGCAGTATTTT. Amino acids: CASSQTSGGDTQYF.

The chain has TRBV29-1 and TRBJ2-2; tentative D call: TRBD1 (5 bases). The CDR3 length is 13 residues. CDR1 and CDR2 from the germline V gene are SQVTM and ANQGSEA. V lost 4 bases, J lost 2 bases, and 8 bases lay in between. The CDR3 DNA sequence: TGCAGCGTTGTAGGGGTTAACACCGGGGAGCTGTTTTTT. Translating it yields CSVVGVNTGELFF.

This chain joins TRBV27 and TRBJ2-7, with D hard to call. This CDR3 contains 17 residues. Germline V gives CDR1 MNHEY, CDR2 SMNVEV (reference sequence). Trimming removed 0 bases from V and 5 bases from J, with 20 bases in between. The CDR3 DNA sequence: TGTGCCAGCAGTTTATCGGGATCCGGGCCCTGGCAGCACGAGCAGTACTTC. Its translation: CASSLSGSGPWQHEQYF.

For the CDR3, the DNA is TGTGCCAGCCGGGGAGGGGGCCGGGAGACCCAGTACTTC. Protein: CASRGGGRETQYF. V usage is TRBV6-5 and J usage is TRBJ2-5; D tentatively reads TRBD1 or TRBD2 (7 bases each). Germline CDR1 MNHEY, CDR2 SVGAGI. V was trimmed by 8 bases and J by 5 bases, leaving 15 bases between them. This CDR3 comprises 13 residues.

The V and J genes are TRBV10-1 and TRBJ2-1, with 10 bases lining up with TRBD2. With V trimmed by 3 bases and J by 8 bases, 7 bases remained unmatched. Per germline, CDR1 WNHNN and CDR2 SYGVQD (reference sequence). This CDR3 is built from 15 residues. The CDR3 DNA follows: TGCGCCAGCAGTGATGGGGCTAGCGGGAGCGATGAGCAGTTCTTC. This translates into CASSDGASGSDEQFF.

Details on this clone: This CDR3 is also generated by other DNA sequences in the sample. This rearrangement joins TRBV7-9 to TRBJ2-3; D not resolved. Trimming shortened V by 4 bases and J by 5 bases, and 4 bases separated the two germline ends. CDR1 and CDR2 (germline): SEHNR, FQNEAQ (reference sequence). The CDR3 totals 11 residues. CDR3 nucleotide sequence: TGTGCCAGCAGCTCCTTAGATACGCAGTATTTT. Residues: CASSSLDTQYF.

This chain links TRBV6-6 with TRBJ2-7; D unclear. CDR1 is MNHNY and CDR2 is SVGAGI in the germline V gene (reference sequence). The germline V and J ends were trimmed by 2 bases and 3 bases, with 8 bases remaining between them. There are 13 residues in the CDR3. This CDR3 reads CASSYGVIYEQYF. The CDR3 DNA follows: TGTGCCAGCAGTTACGGGGTTATCTACGAGCAGTACTTC.

This rearrangement joins TRBV27 to TRBJ2-7; possible D gene TRBD2, 7 bases. V dropped 5 bases and J dropped 1 base, with 18 bases sitting between them. From germline, CDR1 is MNHEY and CDR2 SMNVEV (reference sequence). CDR3 length equals 16 residues. The CDR3 is CASSPSRGAASYEQYF. CDR3 DNA: TGTGCCAGCAGTCCCTCCCGGGGGGCGGCTTCCTACGAGCAGTACTTC.

This clone was detected once. Other DNA sequences in the same sample also yield this CDR3. The chain has TRBV5-1 and TRBJ1-6; TRBD1 matches 9 bases. Looked up from germline, CDR1 is SGHRS and CDR2 is YFSETQ. Germline trimming cut 0 bases from V and 1 base from J; bases unmatched to any gene: 5. The CDR3 runs 18 residues. The CDR3, as DNA: TGCGCCAGCAGCTTGGCCCCGACAGGGGGATCCTATAATTCACCCCTCCACTTT. Residues: CASSLAPTGGSYNSPLHF.

Here the CDR3 reads CATSATRGSETQYF. CDR3 DNA sequence: TGTGCCACCAGCGCTACCAGGGGTTCGGAGACCCAGTACTTC. This chain joins TRBV15 and TRBJ2-5; weak D call: TRBD1 (6 bases). The ends were cut back, 5 bases at V and 5 bases at J, with 15 bases in the middle. The V gene's germline CDR1 is LNHNV and CDR2 YYDKDF (reference sequence). The CDR3 spans 14 residues. Supplemented by reference TRBV15 and TRBJ2-5, the full variable domain reads DAMVIQNPRYQVTQFGKPVTLSCSQTLNHNVMYWYQQKSSQAPKLLFHYYDKDFNNEADTPDNFQSRRPNTSFCFLDIRSPGLGDTAMYLCATSATRGSETQYFGPGTRLLVL.

As for this clone: The sample holds other DNA sequences that translate to the same CDR3. V and J are TRBV28 and TRBJ1-2, with TRBD1 as a possible D gene (6 bases). The CDR3 extends over 13 amino acids. V lost 2 bases, J lost 4 bases, and 8 bases lay in between. The germline V gene has CDR1 MDHEN and CDR2 SYDVKM. CDR3 DNA: TGTGCCAGCAGTTTAGAGGGGGGCTATGGCTACACCTTC. Residues: CASSLEGGYGYTF.

This clone occurred once. This chain connects TRBV5-8 to TRBJ2-7; D is perhaps TRBD1 (6 bases). The germline V and J ends were trimmed by 4 bases and 6 bases, with 11 bases remaining between them. Per the germline V gene, CDR1 is SGHTS and CDR2 is YDEGEE. The CDR3 runs to 12 residues. The CDR3 protein is CASSPDSGEQYF. Here the CDR3 DNA reads TGTGCCAGCAGCCCGGACAGCGGCGAGCAGTACTTC.

The chain combines TRBV6-1 with TRBJ1-5; 7 bases line up with TRBD1. V shed 6 bases, J shed 6 bases, and the junction held 11 bases outside the gene matches. The CDR3 loop spans 15 amino acids. Looked up from germline, CDR1 is MNHNS and CDR2 is SASEGT. CDR3 amino acids: CASRNLGGAGQPQHF. The CDR3 DNA reads as TGTGCCAGCAGGAACCTAGGGGGCGCGGGTCAGCCCCAGCATTTT.

This chain joins TRBV27 and TRBJ1-1; D gene uncertain. Per the germline V gene, CDR1 is MNHEY and CDR2 is SMNVEV (reference sequence). The CDR3 sequence is 15 residues long. V lost 3 bases to trimming and J lost 0 bases, with 11 bases between them. CDR3 residues: CASSLSVRLNTEAFF. For the CDR3, the DNA is TGTGCCAGCAGTTTGAGCGTTCGGCTGAACACTGAAGCTTTCTTT.

The V and J genes are TRBV27 and TRBJ1-6; D gene ambiguous. V lost 5 bases and J lost 7, with 18 bases in between. Germline V gene data show CDR1 as MNHEY and CDR2 as SMNVEV (reference sequence). This CDR3 spans 16 amino acids. DNA for the CDR3: TGTGCCAGCAGTAACACTTTATCCGGGCTGAATTCACCCCTCCACTTT. This codes for CASSNTLSGLNSPLHF.

The chain combines TRBV19 with TRBJ2-7, with 7 bases aligning to TRBD2. This CDR3 is 13 amino acids long. Germline loops: CDR1 LNHDA, CDR2 SQIVND (reference sequence). Trimming took 5 bases from V and 3 from J; bases not matched to a gene: 4. The DNA of the CDR3 is TGTGCCAGTAGTGTATCTAGCGGCTACGAGCAGTACTTC. It codes for CASSVSSGYEQYF.

About this clone: This sample also contains other DNA sequences that code for the same CDR3. CDR3 in DNA: TGCGCCAGCAGCTTGGTCGGGGGGAGTACAGATACGCAGTATTTT. Amino acid sequence: CASSLVGGSTDTQYF. The chain has TRBV5-1 and TRBJ2-3, with TRBD2 identical over 7 bases. Trimming removed 0 bases from V and 3 bases from J; junction bases left unmatched: 4. CDR1 is SGHRS and CDR2 is YFSETQ in the germline V gene. The CDR3 sequence is 15 residues long.

The J gene is TRBJ2-1, the V gene TRBV5-1; TRBD2 aligns across 12 bases. Germline loops: CDR1 SGHRS, CDR2 YFSETQ. The CDR3 totals 16 residues. Germline trimming cut 0 bases from V and 7 bases from J; bases unmatched to any gene: 5. CDR3 bases: TGCGCCAGCAGCTTGGCATCTAGCGGGAGGGGTAATGAGCAGTTCTTC. Encoded protein: CASSLASSGRGNEQFF.

The J gene is TRBJ2-1, the V gene TRBV5-4; 16 bases match TRBD2. This CDR3 is 15 amino acids long. Looked up from germline, CDR1 is SGHNT and CDR2 is YYREEE (reference sequence). With V trimmed by 6 bases and J by 12 bases, 9 bases remained unmatched. The CDR3 DNA reads as TGTGCCAGCACCTCGGGACTAGCGGGAGGGCAAGGGCAGTTCTTC. Encoded protein: CASTSGLAGGQGQFF.

The chain couples TRBV11-2 to TRBJ2-3; tentative D call: TRBD2 (5 bases). Germline-derived CDR1 and CDR2 are SGHAT and FQNNGV. Between the trimmed V and J ends, which lost 5 bases and 2 bases, there was a span of 20 bases. This CDR3 is 17 amino acids long. CDR3: CASSPKRTLALTDTQYF. The CDR3 DNA is TGTGCCAGCAGCCCTAAACGGACTCTCGCCCTCACAGATACGCAGTATTTT.